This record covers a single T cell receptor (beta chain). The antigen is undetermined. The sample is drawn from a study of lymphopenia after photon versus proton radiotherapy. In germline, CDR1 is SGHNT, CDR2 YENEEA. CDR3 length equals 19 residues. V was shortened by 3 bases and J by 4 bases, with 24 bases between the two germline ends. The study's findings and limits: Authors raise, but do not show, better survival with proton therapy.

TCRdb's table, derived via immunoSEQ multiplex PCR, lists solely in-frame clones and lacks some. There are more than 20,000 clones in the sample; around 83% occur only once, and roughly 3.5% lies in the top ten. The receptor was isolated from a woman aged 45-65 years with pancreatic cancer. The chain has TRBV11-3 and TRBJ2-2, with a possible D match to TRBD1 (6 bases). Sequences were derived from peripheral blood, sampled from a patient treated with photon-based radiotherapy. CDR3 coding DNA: TGTGCCAGCAGCTTGGAGGATCGGGACAAATCCCCATCCACCGGGGAGCTGTTTTTT. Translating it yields CASSLEDRDKSPSTGELFF. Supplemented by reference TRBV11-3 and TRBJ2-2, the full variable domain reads EAGVVQSPRYKIIEKKQPVAFWCNPISGHNTLYWYLQNLGQGPELLIRYENEEAVDDSQLPKDRFSAERLKGVDSTLKIQPAELGDSAVYLCASSLEDRDKSPSTGELFFGEGSRLTVL.